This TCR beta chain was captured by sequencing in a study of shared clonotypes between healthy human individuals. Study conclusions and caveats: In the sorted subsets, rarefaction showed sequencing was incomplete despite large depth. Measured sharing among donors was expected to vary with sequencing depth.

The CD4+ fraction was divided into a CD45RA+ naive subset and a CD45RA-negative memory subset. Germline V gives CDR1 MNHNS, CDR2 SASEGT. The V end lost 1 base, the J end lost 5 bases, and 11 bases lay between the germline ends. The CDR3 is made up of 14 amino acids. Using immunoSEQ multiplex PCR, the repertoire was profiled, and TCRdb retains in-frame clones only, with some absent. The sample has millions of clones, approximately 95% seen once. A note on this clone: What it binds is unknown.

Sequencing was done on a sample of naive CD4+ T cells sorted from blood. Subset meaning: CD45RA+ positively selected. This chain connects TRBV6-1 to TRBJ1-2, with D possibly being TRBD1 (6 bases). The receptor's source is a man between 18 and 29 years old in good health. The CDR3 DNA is TGTGCCAGCAGTGAAGGCAGGGGAGGTTATGGCTACACCTTC. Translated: CASSEGRGGYGYTF.